This is a list of T cell receptor beta chains from one sample in a study of CD8+CD57+ T cells in acquired aplastic anemia. TCRdb processed the reads anew with MiXCR; each CDR3 protein has one entry. Here the sample spans about 180,000 distinct CDR3 sequences, 40% to 55% being singletons. The sequencing sample was made of sorted CD4+, CD8+, or CD8+CD57+ T cells (not recorded which) from PBMCs. These receptors were taken from a human donor in good health. CDR3s include the opening cysteine and the closing phenylalanine or tryptophan. Each record gives: CDR3 DNA, CDR3 protein, V gene, J gene, clone size, D gene. D genes are given only for firm matches. Rows may omit the clone size; those that give it use once, few, many or a size class.

CDR3nt: TGTGCCATCAGTGAGTCGTATGGGGAGCTGTTTTTT
CDR3aa: CAISESYGELFF
v_gene: TRBV10-3
j_gene: TRBJ2-2
abundance: few
d_gene: -

CDR3nt: TGTGCCACCTCGCGAACAGGGTCCTCCTACAATGAGCAGTTCTTC
CDR3aa: CATSRTGSSYNEQFF
v_gene: TRBV24-1
j_gene: TRBJ2-1
abundance: many
d_gene: -

CDR3nt: TGTGCCAGCAGGGATAGTAGACTAGCGGGGACCCTATACGAGCAGTACTTC
CDR3aa: CASRDSRLAGTLYEQYF
v_gene: TRBV2
j_gene: TRBJ2-7
abundance: -
d_gene: TRBD2

CDR3nt: TGTGCCAGCAAAACCGGGACTATCTACAATGAGCAGTTCTTC
CDR3aa: CASKTGTIYNEQFF
v_gene: TRBV28
j_gene: TRBJ2-1
abundance: -
d_gene: TRBD2

CDR3nt: TGTGCCAGCAGTTACGCCCATCAGCCCCAGCATTTT
CDR3aa: CASSYAHQPQHF
v_gene: TRBV6-2/TRBV6-3
j_gene: TRBJ1-5
abundance: many
d_gene: -

CDR3nt: TGTGCCAGCAGCCAAGATGGGAGGGGCTCCTACAATGAGCAGTTCTTC
CDR3aa: CASSQDGRGSYNEQFF
v_gene: TRBV4-2
j_gene: TRBJ2-1
abundance: once
d_gene: TRBD2

CDR3nt: TGTGCCAGCTCACCAGACGCCGGCACAGATACGCAGTATTTT
CDR3aa: CASSPDAGTDTQYF
v_gene: TRBV18
j_gene: TRBJ2-3
abundance: few
d_gene: -

CDR3nt: TGCAGCGTTGAAGATCGGTCGGGGGCCTATGGCTACACCTTC
CDR3aa: CSVEDRSGAYGYTF
v_gene: TRBV29-1
j_gene: TRBJ1-2
abundance: few
d_gene: -

CDR3nt: TGTGCCACCAGCGGGCCCGGACAGGGGGCTGGGGGTGAGCAGTTCTTC
CDR3aa: CATSGPGQGAGGEQFF
v_gene: TRBV15
j_gene: TRBJ2-1
abundance: many
d_gene: TRBD1

CDR3nt: TGTGCCAGCACCTTCCTGAATGCCTACGAGCAGTACTTC
CDR3aa: CASTFLNAYEQYF
v_gene: TRBV5-8
j_gene: TRBJ2-7
abundance: -
d_gene: -

CDR3nt: TGCAGCGTCGTCGGACGGAACTATGGCTACACCTTC
CDR3aa: CSVVGRNYGYTF
v_gene: TRBV29-1
j_gene: TRBJ1-2
abundance: -
d_gene: -

CDR3nt: TGTGCCAGCAGCCCTGATGGACAGGGCTCTGAAGCTTTCTTT
CDR3aa: CASSPDGQGSEAFF
v_gene: TRBV11-2
j_gene: TRBJ1-1
abundance: many
d_gene: TRBD1

CDR3nt: TGTGCCAGCACGACCCCGGGGGGCTACGAGCAGTACTTC
CDR3aa: CASTTPGGYEQYF
v_gene: TRBV25-1
j_gene: TRBJ2-7
abundance: -
d_gene: TRBD2

CDR3nt: TGTGCCAGTAGTATGCAGGGGGCCACCTACAATGAGCAGTTCTTC
CDR3aa: CASSMQGATYNEQFF
v_gene: TRBV19
j_gene: TRBJ2-1
abundance: many
d_gene: TRBD1